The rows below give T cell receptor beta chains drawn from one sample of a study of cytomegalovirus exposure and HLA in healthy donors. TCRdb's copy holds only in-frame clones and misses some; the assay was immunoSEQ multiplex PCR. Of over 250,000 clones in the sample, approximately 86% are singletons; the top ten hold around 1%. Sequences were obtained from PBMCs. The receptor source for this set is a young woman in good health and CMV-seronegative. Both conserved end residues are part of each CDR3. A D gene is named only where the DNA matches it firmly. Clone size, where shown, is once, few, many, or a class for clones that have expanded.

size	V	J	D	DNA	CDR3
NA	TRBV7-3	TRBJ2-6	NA	TGTGCCAGCAGTCTCCGGACGGGGAGCTCTGGGGCCAACGTCCTGACTTTC	CASSLRTGSSGANVLTF
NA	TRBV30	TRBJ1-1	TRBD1	TGTGCCTGGAGGCCCACAGGGGTTGGGAATGAAGCTTTCTTT	CAWRPTGVGNEAFF
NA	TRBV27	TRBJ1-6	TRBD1	TGTGCCAGCGGTACCGGGACAGGTGAAAATTCACCCCTCCACTTT	CASGTGTGENSPLHF
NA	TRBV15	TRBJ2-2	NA	TGTGCCACCAGCAGATCCCTCACCGGGGAGCTGTTTTTT	CATSRSLTGELFF
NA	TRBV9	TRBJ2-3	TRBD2	TGTGCCAGCAGCCCCCGACTAGCGGGATTCACAGATACGCAGTATTTT	CASSPRLAGFTDTQYF
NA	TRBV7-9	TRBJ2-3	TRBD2	TGTGCCAGCAGCAACCCGACTAGCCCTAGCACAGATACGCAGTATTTT	CASSNPTSPSTDTQYF
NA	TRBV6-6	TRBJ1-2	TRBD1	TGTGCGGGACAGGGGGTGAACTATGGCTACACCTTC	CAGQGVNYGYTF
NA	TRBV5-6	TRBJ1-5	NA	TGTGCCAGCAGCCTCTGGAGGAATAGCAATCAGCCCCAGCATTTT	CASSLWRNSNQPQHF
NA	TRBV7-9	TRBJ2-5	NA	TGTGCCAGCAGCTTAGTTCTAGAACAAGAGACCCAGTACTTC	CASSLVLEQETQYF
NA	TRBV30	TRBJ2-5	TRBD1	TGTGCCTGGAGTATCCTCTCCGGGACAGGGGAAGAGACCCAGTACTTC	CAWSILSGTGEETQYF
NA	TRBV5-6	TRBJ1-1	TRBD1	TGTGCCAGCAGCTGGGACAGGAGGGACACTGAAGCTTTCTTT	CASSWDRRDTEAFF
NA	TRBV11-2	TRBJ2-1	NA	TGTGCCAGCAGCTTGGGGGGGCAGGGTGAGCAGTTCTTC	CASSLGGQGEQFF
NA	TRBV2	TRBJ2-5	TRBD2	TGTGCCAGCAGTGACCAGGGACTACCCCAAGAGACCCAGTACTTC	CASSDQGLPQETQYF
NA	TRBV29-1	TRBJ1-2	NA	TGCAGCGCCCCAAGCCCGGGGAATGGCTACACCTTC	CSAPSPGNGYTF
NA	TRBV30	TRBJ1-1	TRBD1	TGTGCCTGGAGTGTACTGGGGACAGGAAACACTGAAGCTTTCTTT	CAWSVLGTGNTEAFF
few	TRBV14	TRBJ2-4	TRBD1	TGTGCCAGCAGCTTCACAGGGGGCGGGAGTCTAGCCAAAAACATTCAGTACTTC	CASSFTGGGSLAKNIQYF
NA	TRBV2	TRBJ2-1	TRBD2	TGTGCCAGCAGGGATAGACTAGCGGGAGGGAGTGAGCAGTTCTTC	CASRDRLAGGSEQFF
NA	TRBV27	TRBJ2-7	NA	TGTGCCAGCACAAGTTATCAGGGATACGAGCAGTACTTC	CASTSYQGYEQYF
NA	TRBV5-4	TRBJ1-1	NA	TGTGCCAGCAGCTTGTATTCCGGGGGGCGCGTAATCCCTGAAGCTTTCTTT	CASSLYSGGRVIPEAFF
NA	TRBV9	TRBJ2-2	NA	TGTGCCAGCACCCGGGGGGCGGGCACCGGGGAGCTGTTTTTT	CASTRGAGTGELFF
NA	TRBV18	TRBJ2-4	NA	TGTGCCAGCTCACCCAGGTTGAACATTCAGTACTTC	CASSPRLNIQYF
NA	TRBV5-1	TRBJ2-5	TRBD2	TGCGCCAGCAGCTTAGGACTAGCGGGAGAATGGCAAGAGACCCAGTACTTC	CASSLGLAGEWQETQYF
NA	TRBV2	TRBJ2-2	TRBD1	TGTGCCAGCAGTGTTCTGAGTAGGGGGCCCGGGGAGCTGTTTTTT	CASSVLSRGPGELFF
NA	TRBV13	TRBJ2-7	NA	TGTGCCAGCAGCCCCCGCCCTGGCGGAGGCGGCTACGAGCAGTACTTC	CASSPRPGGGGYEQYF
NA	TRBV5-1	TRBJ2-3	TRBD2	TGCGCCAGCAGTCCCGGACTAGCCAGTATCAGCACAGATACGCAGTATTTT	CASSPGLASISTDTQYF
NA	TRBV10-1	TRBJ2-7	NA	TGCGCCAGCAGTAGGTCTTCACAGGGGAGGTACGAGCAGTACTTC	CASSRSSQGRYEQYF
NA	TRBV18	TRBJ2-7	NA	TGTGCCAGCTCACCCCCCGCAGGATCCTACGAGCAGTACTTC	CASSPPAGSYEQYF
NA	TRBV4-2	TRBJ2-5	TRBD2	TGTGCCAGCAGCCTCGTTGCGGGGGGGAGGGGGAGGAGTCCAGAGACCCAGTACTTC	CASSLVAGGRGRSPETQYF
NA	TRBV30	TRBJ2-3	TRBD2	TGTGCCTGGAGGCCCCTGGGTGGGGGGGGCACAGATACGCAGTATTTT	CAWRPLGGGGTDTQYF
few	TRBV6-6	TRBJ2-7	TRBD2	TGTGCCAGCAGCCCGGGACTAGAGGGCCGGGGGCAGTACTTC	CASSPGLEGRGQYF
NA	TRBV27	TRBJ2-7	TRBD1	TGTGCCAGCAGTTTAGGACAGGGCGCCTACGAGCAGTACTTC	CASSLGQGAYEQYF
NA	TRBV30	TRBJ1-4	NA	TGTGCCTGGATGCGGCACCAAAATGAAAAACTGTTTTTT	CAWMRHQNEKLFF
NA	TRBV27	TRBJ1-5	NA	TGTGCCAGCAGTTTCGAGGGGGGGCTCAAGTTCGGTCAGCCCCAGCATTTT	CASSFEGGLKFGQPQHF
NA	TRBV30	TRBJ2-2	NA	TGTGCCTGGAGTGTAGGGCAGGGCCACACCGGGGAGCTGTTTTTT	CAWSVGQGHTGELFF
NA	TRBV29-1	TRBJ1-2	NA	TGCAGCGTTGATACAGGGAGCGACTATGGCTACACCTTC	CSVDTGSDYGYTF
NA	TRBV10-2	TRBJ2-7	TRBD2	TGCGCCAGCAGTGATGGGGGGGTTGGGTACGAGCAGTACTTC	CASSDGGVGYEQYF
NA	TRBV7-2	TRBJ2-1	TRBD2	TGTGCCAGCAGCTTAAGCGGGAGACCTTACAATGAGCAGTTCTTC	CASSLSGRPYNEQFF
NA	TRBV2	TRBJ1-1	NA	TGTGCCAGCAGTCGCCGGGACAAGAACACTGAAGCTTTCTTT	CASSRRDKNTEAFF
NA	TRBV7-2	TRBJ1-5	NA	TGTGCCAGCAGCCCCTATAGCAATCAGCCCCAGCATTTT	CASSPYSNQPQHF
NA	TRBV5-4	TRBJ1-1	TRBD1	TGTGCCAGCAGCTTTCCCCGGGACAGGGACACTGAAGCTTTCTTT	CASSFPRDRDTEAFF
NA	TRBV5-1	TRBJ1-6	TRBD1	TGCGCCAGCAGCTGGGGGACAGGGGGTAATTCACCCCTCCACTTT	CASSWGTGGNSPLHF
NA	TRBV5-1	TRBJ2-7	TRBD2	TGCGCCAGCAGCTTCGGGACTAGAGACTACGAGCAGTACTTC	CASSFGTRDYEQYF
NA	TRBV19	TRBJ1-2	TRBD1	TGTGCCACATACAGAGGAGGGGACAGGGGAACTTATGGCTACACCTTC	CATYRGGDRGTYGYTF
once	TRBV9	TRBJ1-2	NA	TGTGCCAGCAGCGTAGATTTGGGAGGGGACTATGGCTACACCTTC	CASSVDLGGDYGYTF
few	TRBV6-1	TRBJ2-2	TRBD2	TGTGCCAGCAGAGGGACTAGCGGGGGGATCGGGGAGCTGTTTTTT	CASRGTSGGIGELFF
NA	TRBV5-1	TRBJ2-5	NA	TGCGCCAGCAGCTCGGGACTCTCAAGTGCCCAGTACTTC	CASSSGLSSAQYF
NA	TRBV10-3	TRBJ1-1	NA	TGTGCCATCAGTTCCTATGGGGCAGGGAACACTGAAGCTTTCTTT	CAISSYGAGNTEAFF
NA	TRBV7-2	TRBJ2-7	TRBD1	TGTGCCAGCAGTTTATTGACAGGGGGCGCGGTACAGCAGTACTTC	CASSLLTGGAVQQYF
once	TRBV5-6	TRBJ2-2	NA	TGTGCCAGCAGCTTGGACAGGGTCAAAACTGGGACCGGGGAGCTGTTTTTT	CASSLDRVKTGTGELFF
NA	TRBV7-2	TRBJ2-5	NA	TGTGCCAGCAGCTTAGTCAGGAACCAAGAGACCCAGTACTTC	CASSLVRNQETQYF
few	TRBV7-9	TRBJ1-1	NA	TGTGCCAGCAGCTTAAGGAACAGGAACACTGAAGCTTTCTTT	CASSLRNRNTEAFF
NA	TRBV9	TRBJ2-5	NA	TGTGCCAGCAGCGTAGCAGGGTCAGAGACCCAGTACTTC	CASSVAGSETQYF
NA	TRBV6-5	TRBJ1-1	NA	TGTGCCAGCCTCACATCGTCTAACACTGAAGCTTTCTTT	CASLTSSNTEAFF
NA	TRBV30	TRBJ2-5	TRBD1	TGTGCCTGGAAGGACAGGGGGAGAGAGACCCAGTACTTC	CAWKDRGRETQYF